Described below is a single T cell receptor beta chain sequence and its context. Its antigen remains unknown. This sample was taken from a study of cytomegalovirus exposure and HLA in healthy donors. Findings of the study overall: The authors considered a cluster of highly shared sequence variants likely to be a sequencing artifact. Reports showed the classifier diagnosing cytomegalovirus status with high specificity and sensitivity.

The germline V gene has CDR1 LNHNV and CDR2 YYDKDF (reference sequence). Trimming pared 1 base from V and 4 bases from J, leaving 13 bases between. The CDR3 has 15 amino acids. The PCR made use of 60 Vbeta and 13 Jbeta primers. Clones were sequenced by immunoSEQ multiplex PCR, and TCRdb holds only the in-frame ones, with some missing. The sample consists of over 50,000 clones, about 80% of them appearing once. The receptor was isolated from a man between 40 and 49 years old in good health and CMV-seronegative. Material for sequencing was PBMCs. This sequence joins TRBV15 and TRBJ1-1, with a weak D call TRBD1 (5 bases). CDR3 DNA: TGTGCCACCAGCAGAGCAGGTAGGGGTCCCACTGAAGCTTTCTTT. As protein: CATSRAGRGPTEAFF.